This T cell receptor (beta chain) comes out of a study of cytomegalovirus exposure and HLA in healthy donors. The ends were cut back, 8 bases at V and 3 bases at J, with 15 bases in the middle. Looked up from germline, CDR1 is MNHNY and CDR2 is SVGAGI (reference sequence). The CDR3 sequence is 14 residues long. Researchers ran the PCR with 60 Vbeta and 13 Jbeta primers. TCRdb's table, derived via immunoSEQ multiplex PCR, lists solely in-frame clones and lacks some. In the table there are fewer than 250,000 clones, about four fifths of which are singletons. The clonotype comes from a young man in good health and CMV-seronegative. The chain joins TRBV6-6 to TRBJ2-3; weak D call: TRBD1 (6 bases). Sample: PBMCs. The CDR3 sequence is CASYDRPGTDTQYF. In DNA form, the CDR3 reads TGTGCCAGCTACGACAGGCCTGGGACAGATACGCAGTATTTT.